This T cell receptor (beta chain) was sequenced during a study of technical replicates of blood from a few donors. Data came from immunoSEQ multiplex PCR; TCRdb stores just in-frame clones and leaves some out. The sample shows about 83,000 clones, over 85% of them seen only once. Trimming cost V 8 bases and J 7 bases, with 11 bases left between them. Germline CDR1 is MNHNS and CDR2 is SASEGT. This CDR3 is 12 amino acids long. This clonotype was sampled from a human donor in good health. The sequencing input was T cells isolated from PBMCs. The chain carries TRBV6-1 and TRBJ2-2; no clear D gene. CDR3 in amino acids: CASGFFSGELFF. In DNA, the CDR3 is TGTGCCAGCGGCTTCTTCAGCGGGGAGCTGTTTTTT.